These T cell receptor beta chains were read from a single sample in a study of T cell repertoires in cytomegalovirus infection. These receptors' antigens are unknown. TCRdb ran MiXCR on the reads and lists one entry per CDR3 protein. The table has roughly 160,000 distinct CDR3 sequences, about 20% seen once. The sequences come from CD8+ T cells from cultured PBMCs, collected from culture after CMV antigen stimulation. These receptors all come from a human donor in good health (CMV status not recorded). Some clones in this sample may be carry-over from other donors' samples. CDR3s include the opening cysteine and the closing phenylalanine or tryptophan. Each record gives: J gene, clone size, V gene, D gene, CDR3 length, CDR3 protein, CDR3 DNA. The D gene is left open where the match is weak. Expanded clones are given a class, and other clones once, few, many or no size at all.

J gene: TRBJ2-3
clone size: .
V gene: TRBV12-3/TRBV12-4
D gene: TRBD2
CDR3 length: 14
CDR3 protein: CASSHGGVLDTQYF
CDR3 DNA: TGTGCCAGCAGCCATGGGGGGGTTCTAGATACGCAGTATTTT

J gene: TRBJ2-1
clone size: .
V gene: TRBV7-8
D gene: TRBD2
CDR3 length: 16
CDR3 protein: CASSSLHSGGDDEQFF
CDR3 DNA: TGTGCCAGCAGCTCCCTGCATAGCGGGGGGGACGATGAGCAGTTCTTC

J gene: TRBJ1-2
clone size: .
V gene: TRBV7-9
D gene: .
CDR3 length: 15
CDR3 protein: CASTTAGPGEGGYTF
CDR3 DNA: TGTGCCAGCACCACCGCGGGGCCAGGGGAGGGGGGCTACACCTTC

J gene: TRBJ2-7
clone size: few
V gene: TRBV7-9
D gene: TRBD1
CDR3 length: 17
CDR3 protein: CASSSPPGQGAINEQYF
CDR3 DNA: TGTGCCAGCAGCTCCCCCCCAGGACAGGGGGCTATAAACGAGCAGTACTTC

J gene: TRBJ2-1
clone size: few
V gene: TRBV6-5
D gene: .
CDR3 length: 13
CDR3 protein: CASNRGGSGEQFF
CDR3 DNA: TGTGCCAGCAATAGGGGCGGGTCGGGTGAGCAGTTCTTC

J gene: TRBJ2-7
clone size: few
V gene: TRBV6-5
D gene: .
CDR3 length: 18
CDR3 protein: CASSYSTNLGTRSYEQYF
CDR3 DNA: TGTGCCAGCAGTTACTCGACGAATCTAGGGACGAGGTCCTACGAGCAGTACTTC

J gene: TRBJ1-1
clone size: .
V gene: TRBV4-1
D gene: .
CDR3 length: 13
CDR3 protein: CASSQAANTEAFF
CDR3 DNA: TGTGCCAGCAGCCAAGCCGCGAACACTGAAGCTTTCTTT

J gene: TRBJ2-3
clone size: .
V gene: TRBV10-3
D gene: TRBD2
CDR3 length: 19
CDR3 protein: CAISQNLNTGTSGGDTQYF
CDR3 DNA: TGTGCCATCAGTCAAAACTTAAACACCGGGACTAGCGGGGGTGATACGCAGTATTTT

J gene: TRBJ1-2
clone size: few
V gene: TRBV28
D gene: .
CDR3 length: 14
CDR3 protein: CASSLGPTNYGYTF
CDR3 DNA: TGTGCCAGCAGTTTAGGGCCTACTAACTATGGCTACACCTTC

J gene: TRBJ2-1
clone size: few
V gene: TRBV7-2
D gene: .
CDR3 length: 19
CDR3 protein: CASSSSPHYTDGVYNEQFF
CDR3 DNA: TGTGCCAGCAGCTCTTCACCCCACTATACCGACGGAGTTTACAATGAGCAGTTCTTC

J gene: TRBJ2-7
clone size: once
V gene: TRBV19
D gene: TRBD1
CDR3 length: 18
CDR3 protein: CASSIDGEGTGVSYEQYF
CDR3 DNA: TGTGCCAGTAGTATAGATGGAGAGGGGACAGGGGTCTCCTACGAGCAGTACTTC

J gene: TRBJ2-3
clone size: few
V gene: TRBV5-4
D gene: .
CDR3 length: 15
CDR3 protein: CASRRGYSSTDTQYF
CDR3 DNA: TGTGCCAGCAGAAGGGGTTACTCTAGCACAGATACGCAGTATTTT

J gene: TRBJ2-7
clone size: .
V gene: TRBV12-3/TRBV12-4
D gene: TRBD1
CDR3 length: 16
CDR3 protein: CASSLSGTGRTYEQYF
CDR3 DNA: TGTGCCAGCAGTTTATCGGGGACAGGGAGAACCTACGAGCAGTACTTC

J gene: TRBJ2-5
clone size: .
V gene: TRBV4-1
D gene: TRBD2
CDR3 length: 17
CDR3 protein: CASSATALAGVQETQYF
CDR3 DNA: TGCGCCAGCAGCGCCACTGCCCTAGCGGGGGTACAAGAGACCCAGTACTTC

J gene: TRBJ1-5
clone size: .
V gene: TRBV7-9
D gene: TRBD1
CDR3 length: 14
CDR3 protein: CASSLTGINQPQHF
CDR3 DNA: TGTGCCAGCAGCTTGACAGGGATCAATCAGCCCCAGCATTTT

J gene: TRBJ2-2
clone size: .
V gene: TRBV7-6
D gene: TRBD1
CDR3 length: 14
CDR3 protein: CASSWDRGAGELFF
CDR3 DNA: TGTGCCAGCAGCTGGGACAGGGGAGCCGGGGAGCTGTTTTTT